Listed below are T cell receptor beta chains from one sample, sequenced in a study of shared clonotypes between healthy human individuals. Method: immunoSEQ multiplex PCR; TCRdb's copy keeps in-frame clones and lacks some. Of some 2,100,000 clones listed, approximately 94% are singletons. Sequencing was performed on naive CD8+ T cells from PBMCs. The receptors shown here come from a man younger than 30 in good health. Some clones in this sample may be carry-over from other donors' samples. The CDR3 runs from the conserved cysteine through the conserved F or W. D genes are given only for firm matches. Clone size is stated in some rows and not others, as once, few, many or a class when expanded.

CASSVEPRTGGGETQYF | TGTGCCAGCAGCGTAGAACCCAGGACAGGGGGCGGAGAGACCCAGTACTTC | . | TRBJ2-5 | TRBD1 | TRBV9
CSVDGGRAGELFF | TGCAGCGTTGATGGGGGTAGGGCCGGGGAGCTGTTTTTT | . | TRBJ2-2 | . | TRBV29-1
CASGDEKLFF | TGTGCCAGCGGGGATGAAAAACTGTTTTTT | . | TRBJ1-4 | . | TRBV19
CAWSDYLAGLNYGYTF | TGTGCCTGGAGTGACTACCTGGCTGGGCTGAACTATGGCTACACCTTC | . | TRBJ1-2 | . | TRBV30
CASSTPVSSYNEQFF | TGTGCCAGCAGTACTCCGGTAAGCTCCTACAATGAGCAGTTCTTC | . | TRBJ2-1 | . | TRBV27
CAIQAGGEQYF | TGTGCCATCCAGGCCGGAGGGGAGCAGTACTTC | . | TRBJ2-7 | . | TRBV10-3
CASSLGRGSAYRGGYTF | TGTGCCAGCAGCTTAGGTCGAGGCTCTGCCTACCGGGGGGGCTACACCTTC | . | TRBJ1-2 | . | TRBV7-9
CASSLEQNTDTQYF | TGTGCCAGCAGCTTAGAACAGAACACAGATACGCAGTATTTT | . | TRBJ2-3 | . | TRBV7-9
CASSFIGQPYEQYF | TGTGCCAGCAGTTTTATAGGACAACCCTACGAGCAGTACTTC | few | TRBJ2-7 | . | TRBV27
CSVEGNEQFF | TGCAGCGTTGAAGGGAATGAGCAGTTCTTC | once | TRBJ2-1 | . | TRBV29-1
CASSVGAASGSYEQYF | TGTGCCAGCAGCGTAGGAGCGGCGAGCGGTAGCTACGAGCAGTACTTC | . | TRBJ2-7 | . | TRBV9
CASSFWTGVNYGYTF | TGTGCCAGCAGTTTTTGGACAGGGGTGAACTATGGCTACACCTTC | . | TRBJ1-2 | TRBD1 | TRBV27
CATRGSLAAEQYF | TGTGCCACCAGGGGGTCACTAGCCGCCGAGCAGTACTTC | . | TRBJ2-7 | . | TRBV15
CAISESAGGVRETQYF | TGTGCCATCAGTGAGTCGGCAGGGGGCGTTCGGGAGACCCAGTACTTC | . | TRBJ2-5 | TRBD1 | TRBV10-3
CASSGLETQYF | TGTGCCAGCAGTGGGTTAGAGACCCAGTACTTC | . | TRBJ2-5 | . | TRBV25-1
CASSRDKLYEQYF | TGTGCCAGCAGCCGAGACAAGCTCTACGAGCAGTACTTC | . | TRBJ2-7 | . | TRBV7-9
CATLDKDNSYEQYF | TGTGCCACCCTAGATAAGGACAACTCCTACGAGCAGTACTTC | . | TRBJ2-7 | . | TRBV10-3
CASSVGGQIGGYTF | TGTGCCAGCAGCGTAGGCGGACAGATCGGGGGCTACACCTTC | once | TRBJ1-2 | . | TRBV9
CASSFLGDRNQPQHF | TGTGCCAGCAGTTTCCTAGGGGATCGCAATCAGCCCCAGCATTTT | . | TRBJ1-5 | . | TRBV27
CASSAPPAGGSYEQYF | TGTGCCAGCAGTGCACCTCCGGCAGGGGGTTCTTACGAGCAGTACTTC | . | TRBJ2-7 | TRBD1 | TRBV6-1
CASSAGTGDREQYF | TGTGCCAGCAGTGCCGGGACAGGGGATCGGGAGCAGTACTTC | . | TRBJ2-7 | TRBD1 | TRBV9
CASSRPLGGMNTEAFF | TGCGCCAGCAGCCGACCCCTGGGAGGCATGAACACTGAAGCTTTCTTT | . | TRBJ1-1 | . | TRBV4-1
CASSLTGQGRYEQYF | TGCGCCAGCAGCTTGACGGGACAGGGGAGGTACGAGCAGTACTTC | . | TRBJ2-7 | TRBD1 | TRBV5-1
CASSHPRSEQFF | TGTGCCAGCAGCCACCCCCGGAGTGAGCAGTTCTTC | . | TRBJ2-1 | . | TRBV7-9
CAATGSGNYGYTF | TGTGCAGCCACGGGGAGTGGGAACTATGGCTACACCTTC | . | TRBJ1-2 | . | TRBV19
CASSPLGAVNTEAFF | TGTGCCAGCAGTCCTCTTGGGGCGGTGAACACTGAAGCTTTCTTT | once | TRBJ1-1 | . | TRBV25-1
CASRGTPGDTQYF | TGCGCCAGCAGGGGGACGCCCGGAGATACGCAGTATTTT | . | TRBJ2-3 | . | TRBV4-3
CASSPARDSSLFF | TGTGCCAGCAGCCCTGCACGGGACAGCTCTCTGTTTTTT | . | TRBJ1-4 | TRBD1 | TRBV14
CASSLGTGDPKNIQYF | TGCGCCAGCAGCTTGGGCACGGGAGACCCCAAAAACATTCAGTACTTC | . | TRBJ2-4 | . | TRBV5-1
CASTPTGQTIYEQYF | TGTGCCAGCACCCCCACGGGACAGACAATCTACGAGCAGTACTTC | . | TRBJ2-7 | TRBD1 | TRBV28
CATSRVWLNTEAFF | TGTGCCACCAGCAGAGTGTGGTTGAACACTGAAGCTTTCTTT | . | TRBJ1-1 | . | TRBV15
CASSFTGISEAFF | TGTGCCAGCAGTTTCACAGGGATAAGTGAAGCTTTCTTT | . | TRBJ1-1 | . | TRBV28
CASSAGQGSGNEKLFF | TGTGCCAGCAGCGCGGGACAGGGGAGTGGTAATGAAAAACTGTTTTTT | . | TRBJ1-4 | TRBD1 | TRBV9
CASSLNYNEQFF | TGTGCCAGCAGCTTGAACTACAATGAGCAGTTCTTC | . | TRBJ2-1 | . | TRBV5-4
CASRVTGGAGELFF | TGTGCCAGCAGGGTGACAGGGGGGGCCGGGGAGCTGTTTTTT | . | TRBJ2-2 | TRBD1 | TRBV6-5
CSVEARFNEQFF | TGCAGCGTTGAGGCTAGGTTCAATGAGCAGTTCTTC | . | TRBJ2-1 | . | TRBV29-1
CASSADPVGAVSYEQYF | TGTGCCAGCAGCGCTGATCCTGTAGGGGCAGTCTCCTACGAGCAGTACTTC | once | TRBJ2-7 | . | TRBV9
CASIKPGQGLGTEAFF | TGTGCCAGCATCAAACCGGGACAGGGGTTAGGCACTGAAGCTTTCTTT | . | TRBJ1-1 | TRBD1 | TRBV28
CASSDLEQAPSYEQYF | TGTGCCAGCAGCGACCTCGAACAGGCACCCTCCTACGAGCAGTACTTC | . | TRBJ2-7 | . | TRBV9
CASSERTAAGELFF | TGTGCCAGCAGCGAAAGGACGGCTGCCGGGGAGCTGTTTTTT | few | TRBJ2-2 | . | TRBV7-6
CASSLRAGASDTQYF | TGCGCCAGCAGCTTGAGGGCGGGAGCTTCAGATACGCAGTATTTT | . | TRBJ2-3 | TRBD2 | TRBV5-1
CAWSWGPSSGNTIYF | TGTGCCTGGAGTTGGGGGCCGAGCTCTGGAAACACCATATATTTT | . | TRBJ1-3 | . | TRBV30
CASSLGGEGYEQYF | TGTGCCAGCAGTTTGGGAGGGGAAGGGTACGAGCAGTACTTC | . | TRBJ2-7 | TRBD2 | TRBV28
CASAFGGASYEQYF | TGTGCCAGCGCATTTGGGGGGGCGTCGTACGAGCAGTACTTC | . | TRBJ2-7 | . | TRBV7-8
CASSSQDRGGQETQYF | TGTGCCAGCAGCTCGCAGGACAGGGGCGGCCAAGAGACCCAGTACTTC | . | TRBJ2-5 | TRBD1 | TRBV7-9
CASSLEAGPATNEKLFF | TGTGCCAGCAGCTTAGAAGCGGGCCCCGCAACTAATGAAAAACTGTTTTTT | . | TRBJ1-4 | . | TRBV7-6
CASSLRQGTTDTQYF | TGTGCCAGTAGCCTTCGACAGGGAACGACAGATACGCAGTATTTT | . | TRBJ2-3 | TRBD1 | TRBV19
CASSLIAGNEQFF | TGTGCCAGCAGTTTGATAGCGGGCAATGAGCAGTTCTTC | . | TRBJ2-1 | TRBD2 | TRBV28
CASSLGNRGLLNEQFF | TGTGCCAGCAGTTTAGGGAACAGGGGGCTTTTGAATGAGCAGTTCTTC | . | TRBJ2-1 | TRBD1 | TRBV27
CASSAGTSGNNEQFF | TGTGCCAGCAGTGCCGGGACTAGCGGCAACAATGAGCAGTTCTTC | . | TRBJ2-1 | TRBD2 | TRBV6-4
CASSKVYGQDYTGELFF | TGTGCCAGCAGCAAAGTTTATGGACAGGACTACACCGGGGAGCTGTTTTTT | once | TRBJ2-2 | . | TRBV21-1
CASSQVGLAGENGLF | TGCGCCAGCAGCCAAGTGGGACTAGCGGGCGAAAACGGGCTCTTC | . | TRBJ2-1 | TRBD2 | TRBV4-1
CASSRHAGLSSYNEQFF | TGTGCCAGCAGCCGTCATGCGGGACTTAGCTCCTACAATGAGCAGTTCTTC | . | TRBJ2-1 | . | TRBV11-2
CAIRLAGAYEQYF | TGTGCCATCCGGCTAGCGGGAGCCTACGAGCAGTACTTC | few | TRBJ2-7 | TRBD2 | TRBV10-3